This TCR beta chain is drawn from a study of spatial heterogeneity in lung cancer. This clonotype has a handful of counts. TCRdb itself ran the 5' RACE reads through MiXCR, one entry per CDR3 protein. The sample lists around 110,000 distinct CDR3 sequences, 12% occurring once. The time point here: blood at routine non-recurrence follow-up after resection. Researchers sequenced whole RNA taken from tumor, nontumor lung or frozen PBMC without sorting. This receptor was taken from a male donor with early-stage non-small cell lung cancer. Here the sequenced sample was PBMCs, taken at follow-up.

CDR3 in DNA: TGTGCCAGCACGCCGACAGGGTCACGATACGAGCAGTACTTC. Encoded protein: CASTPTGSRYEQYF. The J gene is TRBJ2-7, the V gene TRBV28, with 7 bases identical to TRBD1. The length of the CDR3 is 14 residues. CDR1 and CDR2 from the germline V gene are MDHEN and SYDVKM. Trimming removed 7 bases from V and 4 bases from J; junction bases left unmatched: 10.